The text below deals with one TCR beta chain. What it binds is not known. With 60 Vbeta and 13 Jbeta primers, the PCR was carried out. Here immunoSEQ multiplex PCR was the method, and the copy in TCRdb shows in-frame clones only, minus some. This sample yields some 150,000 clones, of which roughly 79% are seen a single time; about 2.8% belongs to the top ten. This entry belongs to a study of cytomegalovirus exposure and HLA in healthy donors. Study summary: A prior study identified roughly 110 million unique TCR beta sequences from about 180 million T cells. Findings and caveats of the study: Most of the TCR beta V segments (in an earlier analysis) were productive either about 87% or about 30% of the time. HLA alleles were associated with fewer than 20,000 TCR beta sequences in a later analysis at 0.05 false discovery rate. A few V segments could not be told apart, such as TRBV6-2 and TRBV6-3, and were left out.

Trimming cost V 4 bases and J 0 bases, with 11 bases left between them. In germline, CDR1 is SGDLS, CDR2 YYNGEE. The CDR3 has 15 amino acids. Sequenced material: PBMCs. The V gene is TRBV9, the J gene TRBJ1-3; D is uncertain. The clonotype comes from a man aged 18-30 years in good health and CMV-seronegative. The CDR3 sequence: CASSPGANSGNTIYF. CDR3 nucleotide sequence: TGTGCCAGCAGCCCCGGAGCAAACTCTGGAAACACCATATATTTT.